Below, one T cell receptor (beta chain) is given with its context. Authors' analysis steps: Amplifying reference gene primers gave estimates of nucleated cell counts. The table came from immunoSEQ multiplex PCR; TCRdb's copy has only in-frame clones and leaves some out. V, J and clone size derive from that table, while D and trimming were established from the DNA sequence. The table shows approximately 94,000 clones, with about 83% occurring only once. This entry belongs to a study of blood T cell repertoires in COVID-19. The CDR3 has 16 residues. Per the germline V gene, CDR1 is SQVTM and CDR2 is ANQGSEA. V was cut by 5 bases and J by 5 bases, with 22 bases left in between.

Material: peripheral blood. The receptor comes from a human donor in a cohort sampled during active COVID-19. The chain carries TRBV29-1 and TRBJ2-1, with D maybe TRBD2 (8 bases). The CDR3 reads CSVPPGGGPAHNEQFF. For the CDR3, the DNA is TGCAGCGTTCCCCCGGGAGGGGGCCCCGCCCACAATGAGCAGTTCTTC.